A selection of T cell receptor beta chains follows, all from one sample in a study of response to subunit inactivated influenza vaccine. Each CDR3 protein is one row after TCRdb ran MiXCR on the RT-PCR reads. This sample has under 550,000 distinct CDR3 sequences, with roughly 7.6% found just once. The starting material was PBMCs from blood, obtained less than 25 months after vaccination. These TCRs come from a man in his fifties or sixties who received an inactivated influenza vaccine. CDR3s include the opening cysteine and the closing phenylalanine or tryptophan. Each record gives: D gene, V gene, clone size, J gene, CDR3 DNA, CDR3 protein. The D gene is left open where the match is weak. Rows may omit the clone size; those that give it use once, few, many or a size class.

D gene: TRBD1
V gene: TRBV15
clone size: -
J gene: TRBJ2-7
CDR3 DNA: TGTGCCACCAGCAGAGGGACAGGGAGGAACTCCTACGAGCAGTACTTC
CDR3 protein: CATSRGTGRNSYEQYF

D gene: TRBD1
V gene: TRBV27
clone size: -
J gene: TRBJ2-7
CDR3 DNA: TGTGCCAGCATGCCGGCAGGGGGTGCCTACGAGCAGTACTTC
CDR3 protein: CASMPAGGAYEQYF

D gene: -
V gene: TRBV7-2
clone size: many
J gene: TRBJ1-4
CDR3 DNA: TGTGCCAGCAGCCTAGCGTTGGGGGGTAATGAAAAACTGTTTTTT
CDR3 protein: CASSLALGGNEKLFF

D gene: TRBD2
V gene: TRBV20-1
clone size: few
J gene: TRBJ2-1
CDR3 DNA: TGCAGTGCTAGAGATAGGCGGGAGGCCCGCTCCTACAATGAGCAGTTCTTC
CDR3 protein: CSARDRREARSYNEQFF

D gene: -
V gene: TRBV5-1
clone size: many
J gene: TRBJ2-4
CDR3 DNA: TGCGCCAGCAGCTTCCGGAGCGACACGCGCCAAAACATTCAGTACTTC
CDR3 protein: CASSFRSDTRQNIQYF

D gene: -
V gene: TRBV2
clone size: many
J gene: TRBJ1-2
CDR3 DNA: TGTGCCAGCAATGTGGCAGGGGATGGCTACACCTTC
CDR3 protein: CASNVAGDGYTF

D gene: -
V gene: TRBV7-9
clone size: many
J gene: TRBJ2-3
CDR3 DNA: TGTGCCAGCAGCTTAGCAACGCCCGGCACAGATACGCAGTATTTT
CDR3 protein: CASSLATPGTDTQYF

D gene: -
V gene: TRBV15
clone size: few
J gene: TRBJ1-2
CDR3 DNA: TGTGCCACCAGCCGTACAGCTAACTATGGCTACACCTTC
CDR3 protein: CATSRTANYGYTF

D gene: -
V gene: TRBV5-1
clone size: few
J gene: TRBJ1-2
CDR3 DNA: TGCGCCAGCAGCTTGGCCCCCGGGCACCGATATGGCTACACCTTC
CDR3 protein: CASSLAPGHRYGYTF

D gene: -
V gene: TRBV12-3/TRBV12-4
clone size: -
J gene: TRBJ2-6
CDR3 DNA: TGTGCCAGCAGTTTCAGCGTCGGGAGTTCCGGGGCCAACGTCCTGACTTTC
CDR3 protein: CASSFSVGSSGANVLTF

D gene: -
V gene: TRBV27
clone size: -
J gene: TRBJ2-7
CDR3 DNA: TGTGCCAGCAGTTTAGGTCAGGGTAATAGGTACGAGCAGTACTTC
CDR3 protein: CASSLGQGNRYEQYF

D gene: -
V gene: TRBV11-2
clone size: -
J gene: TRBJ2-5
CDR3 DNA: TGTGCCAGCAGCTTACTCTCGCCGGGACTCCTGCAAGAGACCCAGTACTTC
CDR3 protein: CASSLLSPGLLQETQYF

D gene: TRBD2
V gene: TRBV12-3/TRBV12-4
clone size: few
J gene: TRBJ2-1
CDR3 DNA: TGTGCCAGCACTTCCGGGACTAGAATATATAATGAGCAGTTCTTC
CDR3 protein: CASTSGTRIYNEQFF

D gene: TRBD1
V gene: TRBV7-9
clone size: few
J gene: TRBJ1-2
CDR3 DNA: TGTGCCAGCAGCTTAAACGACAGGGTCGGCTACACCTTC
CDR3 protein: CASSLNDRVGYTF

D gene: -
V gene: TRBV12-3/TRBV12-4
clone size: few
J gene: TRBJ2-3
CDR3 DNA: TGTGCCAGCACCCCGGGGTACCAGGAGGCGCAGTATTTT
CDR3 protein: CASTPGYQEAQYF